This T cell receptor (beta chain) stems from a study of shared clonotypes between healthy human individuals. Method: immunoSEQ multiplex PCR; TCRdb's copy keeps in-frame clones and lacks some. The table lists about 1.1 million clones, around three quarters of them singletons. V lost 6 bases and J lost 2, with 9 bases in between. The germline gives CDR1 KGHSH, CDR2 LQKENI. The CDR3 is 13 amino acids. This clone appeared once. V and J are TRBV18 and TRBJ2-3; D gene unclear. The receptor was isolated from a man aged 18 to 30 in good health. Some clones in this sample may be carry-over from other donors' samples. Sequencing was performed on memory CD4+ T cells from PBMCs. Subset meaning: CD45RA-negative fraction. CDR3 in DNA: TGTGCCAGCTCCTTACCTCTCACAGATACGCAGTATTTT. It translates to CASSLPLTDTQYF.